This is a list of T cell receptor beta chains from one sample in a study of T cell repertoires in cytomegalovirus infection. Via MiXCR, TCRdb re-called the reads, giving one row per CDR3 protein. This sample has around 530,000 distinct CDR3 sequences, with roughly 29% found just once. Material for sequencing was PBMCs. All receptors come from a human donor in good health (CMV status not recorded). Some clones in this sample may be carry-over from other donors' samples. The CDR3 runs from the conserved cysteine through the conserved F or W. Fields, in order: clone size, V gene, CDR3 protein. The listing skips clone size in some rows; elsewhere it reads once, few, many or a size class.

- TRBV12-3/TRBV12-4 CASSFAGSSTDTQYF
few TRBV10-3 CATSSGGGDEQFF
- TRBV20-1 CSARDPPRHEQFF
few TRBV7-9 CASTSSEPYEQYF
- TRBV7-2 CASSLASPVDGGYTF
- TRBV12-3/TRBV12-4 CASSFRLYGYTF
- TRBV7-8 CASSPHREAQPQHF
few TRBV7-3 CASSTKVRRGETQYF
many TRBV7-6 CASSLGTAQGEQFF
few TRBV6-2/TRBV6-3 CASSQTSGRAKHNEQFF
few TRBV7-9 CASSQGRQGAGETEAFF
few TRBV7-8 CASSFSDVGGGNTIYF
- TRBV29-1 CSVLQGPEQYF
- TRBV20-1 CSASSDGGQETQYF
few TRBV11-1 CASSFPPQGTYQPQHF
many TRBV7-2 CASSPQPGGSYNEQFF
- TRBV29-1 CSVGASNTGELFF